This TCR beta chain was sequenced in a study of beta chain features in type 1 diabetes. Findings and caveats of the study: Across patients, naive, central memory and Treg TCRB repertoires exhibited apparently greater similarity than was observed across healthy donors. Shorter templates may be favored by PCR, equally so in patients and controls. TCRB CDR3 length was moderately but significantly reduced in all four CD4+ subsets of Type 1 diabetes patients.

Sequenced material consisted of expressed TCRB transcripts (all of the isolated RNA was reverse transcribed). Read counts averaged approximately 3.5 million for samples of naive, central memory and regulatory T cells. TCRdb keeps only in-frame clones here, not all; method: immunoSEQ multiplex PCR. The sample contains fewer than 30,000 clones, under 75% of which appear only once. On this clone: Its specificity is not known.

In germline, CDR1 is SGHTA, CDR2 FQGNSA. The length of the CDR3 is 13 residues. Trimming removed 7 bases from V and 5 bases from J, with 14 bases in between. The TCR comes from a man aged 18 to 29 with type 1 diabetes. Material for sequencing was Tregs from blood. The V call is TRBV7-2, the J call TRBJ1-1, with a tentative D call TRBD1 (6 bases). CDR3 in amino acids: CASKTRDNTEAFF. CDR3 DNA: TGTGCCAGCAAAACAAGGGACAATACTGAAGCTTTCTTT.